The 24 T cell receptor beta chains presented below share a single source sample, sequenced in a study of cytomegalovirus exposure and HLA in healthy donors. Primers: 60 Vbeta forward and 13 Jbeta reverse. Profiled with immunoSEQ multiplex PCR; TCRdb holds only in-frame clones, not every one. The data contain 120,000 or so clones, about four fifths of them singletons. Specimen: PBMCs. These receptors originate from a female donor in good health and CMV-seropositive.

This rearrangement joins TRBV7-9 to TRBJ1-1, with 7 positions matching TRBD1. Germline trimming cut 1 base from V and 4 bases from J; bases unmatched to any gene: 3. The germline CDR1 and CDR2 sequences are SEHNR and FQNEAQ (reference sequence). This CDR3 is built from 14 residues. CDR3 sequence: CASSLEGAATEAFF. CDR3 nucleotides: TGTGCCAGCAGCTTAGAGGGGGCGGCCACTGAAGCTTTCTTT. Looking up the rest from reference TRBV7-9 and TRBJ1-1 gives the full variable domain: DTGVSQNPRHKITKRGQNVTFRCDPISEHNRLYWYRQTLGQGPEFLTYFQNEAQLEKSRLLSDRFSAERPKGSFSTLEIQRTEQGDSAMYLCASSLEGAATEAFFGQGTRLTVV.

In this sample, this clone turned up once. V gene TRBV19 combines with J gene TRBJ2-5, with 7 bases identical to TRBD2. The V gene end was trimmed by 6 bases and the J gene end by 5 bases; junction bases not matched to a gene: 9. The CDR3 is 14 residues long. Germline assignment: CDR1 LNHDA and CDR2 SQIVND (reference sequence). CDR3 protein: CASSSAGGVETQYF. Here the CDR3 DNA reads TGTGCCAGTAGCTCCGCTGGGGGGGTGGAGACCCAGTACTTC.

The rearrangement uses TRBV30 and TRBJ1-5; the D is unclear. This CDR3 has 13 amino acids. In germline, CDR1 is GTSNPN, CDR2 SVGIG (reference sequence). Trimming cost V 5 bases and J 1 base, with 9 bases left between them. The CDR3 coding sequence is TGTGCCTGGTCCGACAACAGCAATCAGCCCCAGCATTTT. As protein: CAWSDNSNQPQHF.

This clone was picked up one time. The CDR3 loop reads CASSDVQGGMETQYF. In DNA, the CDR3 is TGCGCCAGCAGTGATGTCCAGGGAGGGATGGAGACCCAGTACTTC. This chain connects TRBV10-2 to TRBJ2-5; 7 bases line up with TRBD2. This CDR3 is 15 amino acids long. Germline values: CDR1 WSHSY, CDR2 SAAADI. The V and J ends lost 3 bases and 5 bases, in that order; junction bases with no gene match: 9.

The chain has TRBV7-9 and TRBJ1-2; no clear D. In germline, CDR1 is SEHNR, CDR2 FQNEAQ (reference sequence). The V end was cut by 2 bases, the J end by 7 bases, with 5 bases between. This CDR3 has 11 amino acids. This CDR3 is CASSLTAGYTF. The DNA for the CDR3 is TGTGCCAGCAGCTTAACAGCTGGCTACACCTTC.

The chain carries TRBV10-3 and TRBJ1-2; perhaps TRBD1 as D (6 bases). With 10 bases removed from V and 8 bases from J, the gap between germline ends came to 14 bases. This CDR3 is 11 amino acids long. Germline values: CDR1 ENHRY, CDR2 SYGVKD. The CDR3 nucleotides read TGTGCCACCCAAGGCGGGGGCGGCTACACCTTC. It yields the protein CATQGGGGYTF.

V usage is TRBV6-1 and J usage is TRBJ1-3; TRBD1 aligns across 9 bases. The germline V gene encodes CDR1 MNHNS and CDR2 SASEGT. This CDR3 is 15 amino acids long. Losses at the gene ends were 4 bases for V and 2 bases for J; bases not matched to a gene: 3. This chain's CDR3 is CASSATGGTGNTIYF. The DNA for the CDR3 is TGTGCCAGCAGTGCGACAGGGGGTACTGGAAACACCATATATTTT.

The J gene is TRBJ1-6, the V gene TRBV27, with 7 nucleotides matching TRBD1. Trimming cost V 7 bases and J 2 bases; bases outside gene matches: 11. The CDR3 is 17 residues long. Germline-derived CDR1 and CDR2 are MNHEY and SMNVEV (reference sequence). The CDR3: CASKVLLGTAYNSPLHF. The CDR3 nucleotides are TGTGCCAGCAAAGTTCTATTGGGGACAGCCTATAATTCACCCCTCCACTTT.

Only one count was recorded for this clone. Here the CDR3 reads CASSYSARGLGNTIYF. The CDR3 DNA reads TGTGCCAGCAGTTACTCGGCCAGGGGGCTTGGAAACACCATATATTTT. The rearrangement joins TRBV6-5 to TRBJ1-3, with 8 bases matching TRBD1. Germline trimming cut 0 bases from V and 3 bases from J; bases unmatched to any gene: 4. Looked up from germline, CDR1 is MNHEY and CDR2 is SVGAGI. This CDR3 has 16 amino acids.

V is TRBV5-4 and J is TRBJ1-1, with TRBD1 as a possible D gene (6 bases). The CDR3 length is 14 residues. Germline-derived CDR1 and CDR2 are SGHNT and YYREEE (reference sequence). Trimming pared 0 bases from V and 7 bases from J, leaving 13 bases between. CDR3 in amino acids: CASSLGQVGGEAFF. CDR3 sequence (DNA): TGTGCCAGCAGCTTGGGGCAGGTAGGGGGTGAAGCTTTCTTT.

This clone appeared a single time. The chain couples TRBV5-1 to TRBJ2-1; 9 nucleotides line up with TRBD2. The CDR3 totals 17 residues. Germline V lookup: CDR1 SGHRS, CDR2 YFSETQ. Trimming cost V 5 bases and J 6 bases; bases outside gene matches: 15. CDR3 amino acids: CASSPLVGLAGSNEQFF. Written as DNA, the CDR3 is TGCGCCAGCAGTCCTTTAGTGGGACTAGCAGGATCCAATGAGCAGTTCTTC.

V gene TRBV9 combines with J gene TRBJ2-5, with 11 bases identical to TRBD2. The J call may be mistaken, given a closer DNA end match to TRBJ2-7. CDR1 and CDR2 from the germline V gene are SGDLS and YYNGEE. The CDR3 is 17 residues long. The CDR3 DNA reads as TGTGCCAGCAGCCCTAAGGAGGGACTAGCGGATTTGGCCGAGCAGTACTTC. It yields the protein CASSPKEGLADLAEQYF.

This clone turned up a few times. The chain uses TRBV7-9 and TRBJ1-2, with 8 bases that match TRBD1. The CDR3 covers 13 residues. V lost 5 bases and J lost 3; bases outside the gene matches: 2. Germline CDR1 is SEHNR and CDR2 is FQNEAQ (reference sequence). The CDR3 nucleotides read TGTGCCAGCAGCCTGACAGGGGACTATGGCTACACCTTC. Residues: CASSLTGDYGYTF. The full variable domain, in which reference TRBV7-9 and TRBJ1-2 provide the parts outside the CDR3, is DTGVSQNPRHKITKRGQNVTFRCDPISEHNRLYWYRQTLGQGPEFLTYFQNEAQLEKSRLLSDRFSAERPKGSFSTLEIQRTEQGDSAMYLCASSLTGDYGYTFGSGTRLTVV.

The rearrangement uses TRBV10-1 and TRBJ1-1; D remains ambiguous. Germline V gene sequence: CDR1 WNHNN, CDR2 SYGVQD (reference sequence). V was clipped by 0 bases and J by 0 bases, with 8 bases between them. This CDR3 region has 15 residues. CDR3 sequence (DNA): TGCGCCAGCAGTGAGTCGAGGCTTATGAACACTGAAGCTTTCTTT. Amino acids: CASSESRLMNTEAFF.

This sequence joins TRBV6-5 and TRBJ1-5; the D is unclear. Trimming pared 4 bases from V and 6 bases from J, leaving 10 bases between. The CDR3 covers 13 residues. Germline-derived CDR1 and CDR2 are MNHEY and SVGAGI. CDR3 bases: TGTGCCAGCAGTTCAACGAGGGTTCAGCCCCAGCATTTT. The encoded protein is CASSSTRVQPQHF.

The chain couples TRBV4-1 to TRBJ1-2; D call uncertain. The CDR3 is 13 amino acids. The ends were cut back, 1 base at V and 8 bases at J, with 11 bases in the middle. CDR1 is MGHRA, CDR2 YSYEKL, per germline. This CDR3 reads CASSQARVGGYTF. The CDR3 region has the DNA TGCGCCAGCAGCCAAGCGCGGGTTGGCGGCTACACCTTC.

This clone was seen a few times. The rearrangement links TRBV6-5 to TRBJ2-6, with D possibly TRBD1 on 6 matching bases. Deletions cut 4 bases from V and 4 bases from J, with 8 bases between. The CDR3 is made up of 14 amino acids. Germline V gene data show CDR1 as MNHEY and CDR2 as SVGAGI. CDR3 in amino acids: CASSWTAGANVLTF. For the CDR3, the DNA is TGTGCCAGCAGTTGGACAGCAGGGGCCAACGTCCTGACTTTC.

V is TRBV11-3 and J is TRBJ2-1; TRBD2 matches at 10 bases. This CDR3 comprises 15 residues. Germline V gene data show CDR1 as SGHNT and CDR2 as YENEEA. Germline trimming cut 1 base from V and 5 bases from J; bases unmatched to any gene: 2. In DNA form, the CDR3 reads TGTGCCAGCAGCTTAGGACTAGCGGGCCACAATGAGCAGTTCTTC. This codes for CASSLGLAGHNEQFF.

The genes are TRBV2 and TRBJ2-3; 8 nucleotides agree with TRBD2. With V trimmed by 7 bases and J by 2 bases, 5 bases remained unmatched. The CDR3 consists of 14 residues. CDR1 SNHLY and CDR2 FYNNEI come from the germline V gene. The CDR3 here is CASNPGGHTDTQYF. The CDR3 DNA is TGTGCCAGCAATCCGGGGGGGCACACAGATACGCAGTATTTT.

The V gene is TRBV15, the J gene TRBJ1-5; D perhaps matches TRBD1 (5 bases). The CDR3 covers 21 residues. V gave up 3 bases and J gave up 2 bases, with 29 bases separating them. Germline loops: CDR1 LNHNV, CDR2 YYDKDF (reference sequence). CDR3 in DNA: TGTGCCACCAGCAGTCTCCCCCCGGGGGGTCAGGTCAGGCAAGGCAATCAGCCCCAGCATTTT. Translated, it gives CATSSLPPGGQVRQGNQPQHF.

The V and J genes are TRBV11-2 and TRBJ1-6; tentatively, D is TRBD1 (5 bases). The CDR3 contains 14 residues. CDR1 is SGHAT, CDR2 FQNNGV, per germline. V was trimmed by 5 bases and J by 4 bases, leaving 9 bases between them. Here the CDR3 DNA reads TGTGCCAGCAGCGGCCAGGGTTATAATTCACCCCTCCACTTT. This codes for CASSGQGYNSPLHF.

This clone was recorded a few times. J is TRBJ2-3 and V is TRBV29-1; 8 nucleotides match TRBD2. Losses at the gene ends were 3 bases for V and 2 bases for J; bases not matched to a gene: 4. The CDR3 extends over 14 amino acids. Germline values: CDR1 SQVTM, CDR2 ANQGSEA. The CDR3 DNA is TGCAGCGTTGACAAGCGGGGGCCCACAGATACGCAGTATTTT. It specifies CSVDKRGPTDTQYF.

CDR3 in DNA: TGTGCCAGCTCACCGACAGGGGATAATTCACCCCTCCACTTT. It yields the protein CASSPTGDNSPLHF. The V and J genes are TRBV18 and TRBJ1-6; 8 nucleotides match TRBD1. From germline, CDR1 is KGHSH and CDR2 LQKENI. Losses at the gene ends were 3 bases for V and 5 bases for J; bases not matched to a gene: 0. CDR3 length equals 14 residues.

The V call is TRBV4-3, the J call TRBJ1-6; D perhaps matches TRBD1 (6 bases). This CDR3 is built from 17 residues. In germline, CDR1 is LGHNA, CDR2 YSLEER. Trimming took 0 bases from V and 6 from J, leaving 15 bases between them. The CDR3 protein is CASSQDPGGRTNSPLHF. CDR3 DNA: TGCGCCAGCAGCCAAGATCCGGGGGGCAGGACTAATTCACCCCTCCACTTT.